This T cell receptor (beta chain) emerged from a study of blood T cell repertoires in COVID-19. As for the study in general: PBMCs, B-cell-depleted T cells, or T cells provided the cDNA or gDNA that made up the material.

Per germline, CDR1 MNHEY and CDR2 SVGEGT. The CDR3 covers 16 residues. The V segment lost 0 bases and the J segment 4 bases; nucleotides outside the gene matches: 4. Profiling relied on immunoSEQ multiplex PCR, and the TCRdb table lists in-frame clones only, not all of them. This table has around 340,000 clones, around 83% appearing once. This receptor was obtained from a man aged 25-45 years with active or convalescent COVID-19. The specimen sequenced was peripheral blood. This rearrangement joins TRBV6-2 or TRBV6-3 to TRBJ2-5, with 11 nucleotides matching TRBD1. The CDR3 DNA follows: TGTGCCAGCAGTTACTCTGGACAGGGGGCACGAGAGACCCAGTACTTC. Its protein product is CASSYSGQGARETQYF.